A single count supports the clone carrying this T cell receptor (beta chain). The antigen is not known. This CDR3 is built from 15 residues. The V and J ends lost 0 bases and 6 bases, in that order; junction bases with no gene match: 1. Germline CDR1 DFQATT, CDR2 SNEGSKA (reference sequence). A template switching step contributed a universal primer site, while unique molecular identifiers were present in the cDNA. Each CDR3 protein gets one entry after TCRdb re-called the 5' RACE reads with MiXCR. The sample has 1.5 million to 2 million distinct CDR3 sequences; about 31% are singletons. This entry is derived from a study of identical twins. Study-wide results and caveats: Conclusions were drawn cross-sectionally by statistical analysis, without following the same donors. Invariant MAIT and iNKT cells could partly confound zero-insertion analyses.

Sequencing was performed on cord blood. The receptor's source is a newborn girl in good health. The chain employs TRBV20-1 and TRBJ2-2; 13 bases fit TRBD2. In DNA form, the CDR3 reads TGCAGTGCTAGAGATACTAGCGGGGGGGCCGGGGAGCTGTTTTTT. Translation: CSARDTSGGAGELFF.